This passage covers 30 T cell receptor beta chains from one sample sequenced in a study of beta chain features in type 1 diabetes. The study reverse transcribed the entire isolated RNA, so it sequenced expressed TCRB transcripts. Sequencing was performed with immunoSEQ multiplex PCR; in TCRdb, only in-frame clones are kept and a portion is missing. The sample includes hundreds of thousands of clones, less than 20% of them seen just once. Sequenced: naive CD4+ T cells from blood. All receptors come from a man in his late teens or twenties in good health.

V is TRBV4-3 and J is TRBJ2-1; TRBD1 aligns across 7 bases. The V and J ends lost 1 base and 6 bases, in that order; junction bases with no gene match: 12. The length of the CDR3 is 17 residues. In germline, CDR1 is LGHNA, CDR2 YSLEER. The CDR3 reads CASSQVPRQGLSNEQFF. CDR3 DNA: TGCGCCAGCAGCCAAGTCCCCAGACAGGGTTTAAGCAATGAGCAGTTCTTC.

This chain uses TRBV7-9 with TRBJ2-7; 9 bases line up with TRBD2. The junction had 8 bases not matched to a gene; V was cut back by 5 bases and J by 3 bases. Germline CDR1 is SEHNR and CDR2 is FQNEAQ (reference sequence). This CDR3 has 15 amino acids. CDR3 residues: CASSQIAGAGYEQYF. CDR3 coding DNA: TGTGCCAGCAGCCAAATAGCGGGGGCGGGCTACGAGCAGTACTTC.

The chain joins TRBV11-2 to TRBJ2-7; TRBD2 agrees at 7 bases. With 3 bases clipped from V and 3 bases from J, the junction kept 2 bases outside the gene matches. Germline V gene sequence: CDR1 SGHAT, CDR2 FQNNGV. This CDR3 is built from 13 residues. This chain's CDR3 is CASSFRGGYEQYF. The DNA for the CDR3 is TGTGCCAGCAGCTTCCGCGGGGGCTACGAGCAGTACTTC.

The J gene is TRBJ1-3, the V gene TRBV9, with a tentative D call TRBD1 (5 bases). The CDR3 has 15 amino acids. The V and J ends lost 3 bases and 2 bases respectively, with 12 bases between them. In germline, CDR1 is SGDLS, CDR2 YYNGEE. The CDR3 reads CASSGAPGPGNTIYF. The CDR3 DNA reads TGTGCCAGCAGCGGGGCTCCGGGGCCTGGAAACACCATATATTTT.

The V gene is TRBV19, the J gene TRBJ1-2, with D maybe TRBD1 (6 bases). Trimming shortened V by 5 bases and J by 7 bases, and 23 bases separated the two germline ends. Germline CDR1 reads LNHDA; CDR2 reads SQIVND (reference sequence). The CDR3 contains 16 residues. CDR3: CASSAAGETGILGYTF. CDR3 nucleotide sequence: TGTGCCAGTAGTGCCGCCGGTGAAACAGGGATTCTTGGCTACACCTTC. The complete variable domain, with remaining parts taken from reference TRBV19 and TRBJ1-2, reads DGGITQSPKYLFRKEGQNVTLSCEQNLNHDAMYWYRQDPGQGLRLIYYSQIVNDFQKGDIAEGYSVSREKKESFPLTVTSAQKNPTAFYLCASSAAGETGILGYTFGSGTRLTVV.

V gene TRBV29-1 combines with J gene TRBJ1-5, with TRBD1 identical over 8 bases. Trimming took 4 bases from V and 0 from J; bases not matched to a gene: 5. The CDR3 is made up of 15 amino acids. Germline CDR1 SQVTM, CDR2 ANQGSEA. DNA of the CDR3: TGCAGCGTTGCAACGACAGGGGATAGCAATCAGCCCCAGCATTTT. Translating gives CSVATTGDSNQPQHF. Using reference TRBV29-1 and TRBJ1-5 for the parts outside the CDR3, the full variable domain is SAVISQKPSRDICQRGTSLTIQCQVDSQVTMMFWYRQQPGQSLTLIATANQGSEATYESGFVIDKFPISRPNLTFSTLTVSNMSPEDSSIYLCSVATTGDSNQPQHFGDGTRLSIL.

The V call is TRBV6-1, the J call TRBJ2-1, with 9 bases fitting TRBD1. This CDR3 is built from 15 residues. V lost 4 bases and J lost 5; bases outside the gene matches: 6. Germline assignment: CDR1 MNHNS and CDR2 SASEGT. CDR3 sequence (DNA): TGTGCCAGCAGTGTCAAGGGACAGGGAAACAATGAGCAGTTCTTC. It yields the protein CASSVKGQGNNEQFF.

This clone has a handful of counts. This sequence joins TRBV10-3 and TRBJ2-7, with TRBD1 as a possible D gene (6 bases). In germline, CDR1 is ENHRY, CDR2 SYGVKD. The CDR3 has 15 amino acids. The V end was cut by 2 bases, the J end by 1 base, with 12 bases between. The CDR3, as DNA: TGTGCCATCAGTGAGCCCGACAGGTCTTCCTACGAGCAGTACTTC. This sequence encodes CAISEPDRSSYEQYF.

In this sample, this clone turned up a few times. The same CDR3 is also encoded by other DNA sequences in this sample. The chain carries TRBV6-5 and TRBJ1-1; D is ambiguous. This CDR3 has 13 residues. Trimming took 0 bases from V and 1 from J, leaving 3 bases between them. Germline loops: CDR1 MNHEY, CDR2 SVGAGI. Here the CDR3 DNA reads TGTGCCAGCAGTTACTCGAAGAACACTGAAGCTTTCTTT. It yields the protein CASSYSKNTEAFF.

In this sample, this clone turned up a few times. The CDR3 sequence: CASIDNLNTEAFF. The CDR3 nucleotides are TGTGCCAGCATCGACAACTTGAACACTGAAGCTTTCTTT. The genes are TRBV6-5 and TRBJ1-1; the D is unclear. Germline-derived CDR1 and CDR2 are MNHEY and SVGAGI. The CDR3 length is 13 residues. The germline V and J ends were trimmed by 7 bases and 0 bases, with 9 bases remaining between them.

The chain carries TRBV19 and TRBJ2-4, with 9 bases matching TRBD1. The length of the CDR3 is 16 residues. V dropped 3 bases and J dropped 9; count of bases not matched to a gene: 12. CDR1 and CDR2 (germline): LNHDA, SQIVND (reference sequence). CDR3 DNA: TGTGCCAGTAGTATTTCCCGGGACAGGGACGTGGGCATTCAGTACTTC. It codes for CASSISRDRDVGIQYF. The full variable domain, completed using reference TRBV19 and TRBJ2-4, is DGGITQSPKYLFRKEGQNVTLSCEQNLNHDAMYWYRQDPGQGLRLIYYSQIVNDFQKGDIAEGYSVSREKKESFPLTVTSAQKNPTAFYLCASSISRDRDVGIQYFGAGTRLSVL.

This chain uses TRBV5-6 with TRBJ1-2; D gene uncertain. The CDR3 runs to 18 residues. Trimming cost V 0 bases and J 4 bases, with 22 bases left between them. Germline CDR1 is SGHDT and CDR2 is YYEEEE. CDR3 loop: CASSLDLEVGRSSYGYTF. The CDR3 coding sequence is TGTGCCAGCAGCTTGGACCTAGAGGTAGGGAGATCGTCCTATGGCTACACCTTC.

This clone has just a few counts. This sequence joins TRBV5-4 and TRBJ1-1; D call uncertain. V dropped 3 bases and J dropped 3 bases, with 3 bases sitting between them. This CDR3 has 11 amino acids. Germline lookup yields CDR1 SGHNT and CDR2 YYREEE (reference sequence). The chain's CDR3 is CASSSDTEAFF. DNA of the CDR3: TGTGCCAGCAGCTCCGACACTGAAGCTTTCTTT.

The sample holds one count of this clone. The chain is built from TRBV2 and TRBJ2-3; 8 nucleotides match TRBD2. From germline, CDR1 is SNHLY and CDR2 FYNNEI. The junction had 8 bases not matched to a gene; V was cut back by 3 bases and J by 6 bases. This CDR3 is built from 15 residues. For the CDR3, the DNA is TGTGCCAGCAGTGAGGCGGGGGGCCGTTACGATACGCAGTATTTT. This sequence encodes CASSEAGGRYDTQYF.

This clone was observed a handful of times. The chain joins TRBV18 to TRBJ2-6; a possible D gene is TRBD1 (6 bases). The germline V gene has CDR1 KGHSH and CDR2 LQKENI. The CDR3 loop spans 19 amino acids. V lost 2 bases, J lost 2 bases, and 19 bases lay in between. CDR3 region: CASSPWFPGDTAGANVLTF. CDR3 nucleotide sequence: TGTGCCAGCTCACCATGGTTTCCAGGGGACACGGCTGGGGCCAACGTCCTGACTTTC.

This clone has a handful of counts. The chain uses TRBV7-2 and TRBJ2-1; weak D call: TRBD2 (6 bases). CDR3 length: 14 amino acids. The V gene lost 5 bases and the J gene lost 3 bases, with 11 bases spanning the gap. Germline CDR1 reads SGHTA; CDR2 reads FQGNSA. This CDR3 is CASSGGWDYNEQFF. Here the CDR3 DNA reads TGTGCCAGCAGCGGGGGGTGGGACTACAATGAGCAGTTCTTC.

The CDR3: CASSSKGLGDHEQFF. As DNA, the CDR3 is TGTGCCAGCAGTTCCAAAGGTCTAGGGGATCATGAGCAGTTCTTC. The chain employs TRBV27 and TRBJ2-1; possibly TRBD1 for D (5 bases). CDR3 length: 15 residues. V shed 4 bases and J shed 8 bases, with 18 bases lying between them. Germline CDR1 and CDR2: MNHEY and SMNVEV (reference sequence).

The V call is TRBV27, the J call TRBJ1-2, with 9 positions matching TRBD1. After removal of 4 bases from V and 8 bases from J, the junction contained 8 bases not matched to a gene. CDR1 and CDR2 (germline): MNHEY, SMNVEV (reference sequence). The CDR3 length is 14 residues. CDR3: CASSYAQGAKGYTF. The DNA of the CDR3 is TGTGCCAGCAGTTACGCACAGGGGGCAAAAGGCTACACCTTC.

The chain recombines TRBV27 with TRBJ1-5; D remains ambiguous. The CDR3 covers 12 residues. The ends were cut back, 3 bases at V and 5 bases at J, with 5 bases in the middle. Germline values: CDR1 MNHEY, CDR2 SMNVEV (reference sequence). The CDR3 loop reads CASSFWDQPQHF. CDR3 nucleotides: TGTGCCAGCAGTTTCTGGGATCAGCCCCAGCATTTT.

This rearrangement joins TRBV7-2 to TRBJ1-3; no definite D call. CDR3 length: 15 amino acids. Trimming cost V 1 base and J 0 bases, with 7 bases left between them. The V gene's germline CDR1 is SGHTA and CDR2 FQGNSA. The CDR3: CASSLVGSSGNTIYF. DNA for the CDR3: TGTGCCAGCAGCTTAGTAGGCAGCTCTGGAAACACCATATATTTT. The full variable domain, rest sourced from reference TRBV7-2 and TRBJ1-3, is GAGVSQSPSNKVTEKGKDVELRCDPISGHTALYWYRQSLGQGLEFLIYFQGNSAPDKSGLPSDRFSAERTGGSVSTLTIQRTQQEDSAVYLCASSLVGSSGNTIYFGEGSWLTVV.

The rearrangement joins TRBV6-6 to TRBJ2-6; 8 nucleotides align to TRBD2. The CDR3 covers 16 residues. The V segment lost 4 bases and the J segment 2 bases; nucleotides outside the gene matches: 4. The germline V gene has CDR1 MNHNY and CDR2 SVGAGI (reference sequence). CDR3 DNA: TGTGCCAGCAGTTCCTCGGGGGGGGCTGGGGCCAACGTCCTGACTTTC. It is translated as CASSSSGGAGANVLTF.

This clone was counted between two and nine times. The V call is TRBV7-2, the J call TRBJ2-3; D possibly corresponds to TRBD1 (6 bases). The CDR3 has 13 amino acids. V was shortened by 4 bases and J by 6 bases, with 11 bases between the two germline ends. CDR1 and CDR2 (germline): SGHTA, FQGNSA. CDR3 in amino acids: CASSSHRADTQYF. DNA of the CDR3: TGTGCCAGCAGCTCCCACAGGGCTGATACGCAGTATTTT.

The chain uses TRBV28 and TRBJ2-7, with TRBD1 identical over 9 bases. Germline CDR1 is MDHEN and CDR2 is SYDVKM. Trimming cost V 6 bases and J 4 bases; bases outside gene matches: 10. The CDR3 is made up of 15 amino acids. This CDR3 reads CASSRPGQGVYEQYF. DNA for the CDR3: TGTGCCAGCAGCCGTCCGGGACAGGGAGTGTACGAGCAGTACTTC.

The V call is TRBV7-8, the J call TRBJ2-2, with unresolved D. The CDR3 consists of 13 residues. V was clipped by 3 bases and J by 5 bases, with 7 bases between them. Looked up from germline, CDR1 is SGHVS and CDR2 is FQNEAQ. CDR3 DNA sequence: TGTGCCAGCAGCTTCGGACGGACCGGGGAGCTGTTTTTT. Translation gives CASSFGRTGELFF.

The sample holds a few counts of this clone. Additional DNA sequences in this sample encode the identical CDR3. The chain has TRBV5-4 and TRBJ2-3, with unresolved D. Per the germline V gene, CDR1 is SGHNT and CDR2 is YYREEE (reference sequence). The length of the CDR3 is 12 residues. V shed 3 bases and J shed 0 bases, with 2 bases lying between them. This chain's CDR3 is CASSSSTDTQYF. In DNA form, the CDR3 reads TGTGCCAGCAGCTCGAGCACAGATACGCAGTATTTT.

The chain couples TRBV5-1 to TRBJ2-5; 7 nucleotides match TRBD1. Germline lookup yields CDR1 SGHRS and CDR2 YFSETQ. This CDR3 has 15 residues. Losses at the gene ends were 2 bases for V and 4 bases for J; bases not matched to a gene: 8. The chain's CDR3 is CASSLPQGSGETQYF. In DNA, the CDR3 is TGCGCCAGCAGCTTACCACAGGGGTCCGGAGAGACCCAGTACTTC.

The V gene is TRBV5-1, the J gene TRBJ1-5; 11 nucleotides agree with TRBD1. Unmatched junction bases numbered 3, after V lost 0 bases and J lost 7 bases. The germline gives CDR1 SGHRS, CDR2 YFSETQ. The length of the CDR3 is 15 residues. Here the CDR3 reads CASSLAGTGGQPQHF. DNA for the CDR3: TGCGCCAGCAGCTTGGCCGGGACAGGGGGACAGCCCCAGCATTTT.

This rearrangement joins TRBV7-2 to TRBJ1-6; maybe TRBD1 (5 bases). The CDR3 loop spans 15 amino acids. Looked up from germline, CDR1 is SGHTA and CDR2 is FQGNSA. V lost 5 bases to trimming and J lost 6 bases, with 14 bases between them. The CDR3 DNA reads TGTGCCAGCAGCGCGCAGGGTGGTGTTAATTCACCCCTCCACTTT. Its translation: CASSAQGGVNSPLHF.

V usage is TRBV7-8 and J usage is TRBJ1-3; D is undetermined. V was pared by 5 bases and J by 0 bases, with 17 bases between. Germline V gene sequence: CDR1 SGHVS, CDR2 FQNEAQ. The CDR3 has 17 amino acids. The CDR3 loop reads CASSVGFGASSGNTIYF. As DNA, the CDR3 is TGTGCCAGCAGCGTAGGTTTCGGCGCCAGCTCTGGAAACACCATATATTTT.

The chain links TRBV5-4 to TRBJ2-3, with 8 bases identical to TRBD1. V lost 3 bases and J lost 6; bases outside the gene matches: 9. This CDR3 is built from 15 residues. CDR1 and CDR2 (germline): SGHNT, YYREEE (reference sequence). DNA of the CDR3: TGTGCCAGCAGCTCGGGCAGGGGGCCCTGGGATACGCAGTATTTT. Protein sequence: CASSSGRGPWDTQYF.